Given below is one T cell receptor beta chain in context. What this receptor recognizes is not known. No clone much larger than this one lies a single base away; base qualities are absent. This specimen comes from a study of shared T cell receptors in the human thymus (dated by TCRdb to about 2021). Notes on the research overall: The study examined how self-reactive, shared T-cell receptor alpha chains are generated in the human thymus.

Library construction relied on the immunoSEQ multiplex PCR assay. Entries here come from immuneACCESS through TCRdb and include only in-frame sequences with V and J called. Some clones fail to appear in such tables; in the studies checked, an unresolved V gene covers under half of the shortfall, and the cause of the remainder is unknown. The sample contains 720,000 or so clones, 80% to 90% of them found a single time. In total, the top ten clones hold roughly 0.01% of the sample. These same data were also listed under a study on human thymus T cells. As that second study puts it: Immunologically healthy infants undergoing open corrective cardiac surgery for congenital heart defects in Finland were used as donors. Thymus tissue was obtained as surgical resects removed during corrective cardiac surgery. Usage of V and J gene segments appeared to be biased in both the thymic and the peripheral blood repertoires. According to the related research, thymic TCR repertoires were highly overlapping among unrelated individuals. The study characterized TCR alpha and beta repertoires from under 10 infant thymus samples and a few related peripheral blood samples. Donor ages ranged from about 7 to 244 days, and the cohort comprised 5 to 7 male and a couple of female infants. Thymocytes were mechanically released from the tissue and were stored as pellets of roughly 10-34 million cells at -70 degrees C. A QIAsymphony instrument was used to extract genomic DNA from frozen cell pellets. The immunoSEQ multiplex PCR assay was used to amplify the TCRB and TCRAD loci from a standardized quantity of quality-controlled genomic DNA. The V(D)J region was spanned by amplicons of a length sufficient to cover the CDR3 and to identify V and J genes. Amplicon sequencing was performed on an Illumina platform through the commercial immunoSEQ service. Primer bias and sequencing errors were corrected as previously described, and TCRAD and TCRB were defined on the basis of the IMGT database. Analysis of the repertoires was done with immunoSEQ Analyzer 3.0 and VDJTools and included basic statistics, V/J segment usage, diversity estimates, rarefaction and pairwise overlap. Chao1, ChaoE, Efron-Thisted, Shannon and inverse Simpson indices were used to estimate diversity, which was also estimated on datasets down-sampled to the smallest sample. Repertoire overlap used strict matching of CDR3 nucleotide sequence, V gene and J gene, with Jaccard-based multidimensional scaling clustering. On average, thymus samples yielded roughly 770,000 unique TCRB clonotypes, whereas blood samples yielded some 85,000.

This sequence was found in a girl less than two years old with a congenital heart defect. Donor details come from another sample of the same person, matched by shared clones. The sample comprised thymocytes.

The DNA sequence follows: TGCGCCAGCAGCTCAACGGCGGGGGGGGTCACAGATACGCAGTATTTT. Its coded protein is CASSSTAGGVTDTQYF. The chain was built from TRBV5-1 and TRBJ2-3, with 9 bases matching TRBD2. Compared with germline, V lacks 3 bases and J lacks 2 bases; bases without a gene match: 7. The germline V gene sets CDR1 to SGHRS and CDR2 to YFSETQ. Measured from the cysteine to the phenylalanine, the CDR3 is 16 residues long. Kept here is only the CDR3 DNA, which spans 48 bases and is read in frame from base 1.